What follows is one T cell receptor beta chain and its context. No cognate antigen has been identified for it. Base quality data are lacking; no much larger clone is found one base away. The germline V gene encodes CDR1 SNHLY and CDR2 FYNNEI. The CDR3 starts with the cysteine, ends with the phenylalanine, and has 14 residues. The CDR3 DNA has 42 bases and is translated from base 1. The V and J ends are trimmed by 8 bases and 6 bases, leaving 16 bases between them. The data were taken from a study of control samples from healthy donors and cancer patients (dated by TCRdb to 2020 to 2021). The receptor library was made with the immunoSEQ multiplex PCR assay. TCRdb took this table from immuneACCESS and kept in-frame rearrangements with V and J called. Such tables lack part of the clones; where checked against another copy, unresolved V genes explain under half of the gap, and the rest is unexplained. The sample table shows about 31,000 clones, and around 94% are seen once. The ten most abundant clones make up under 8% of the sample.

Recombination connected TRBV2 to TRBJ1-4, with the D gene too uncertain to name. Material: blood. The source is a man aged 55-75 years in good health. At the DNA level, the sequence is TGTGCCAGCTCCGAGGGCAGTACATATGAAAAACTGTTTTTT. Translated, it reads CASSEGSTYEKLFF.